The rows below give T cell receptor beta chains drawn from one sample of a study of early T cells in non-severe SARS-CoV-2 infection. TCRdb redid the calling of the 5' RACE reads with MiXCR, one entry per CDR3 protein. There are about 60,000 distinct CDR3 sequences in the sample; around 20% occur only once, and about 15% lies in the top ten. The sequences come from whole blood, collected at baseline. Receptors originate from an adult who was a healthcare worker with PCR-confirmed SARS-CoV-2 infection or an uninfected control (not recorded which). Each CDR3 is given with its conserved first and last residue.

v_call,cdr3_length,j_call,cdr3_aa
TRBV7-9,14,TRBJ2-4,CASSLDLAKNIQYF
TRBV5-5,13,TRBJ1-1,CASSWAVTTEAFF
TRBV9,15,TRBJ2-3,CASSIRAGYTDTQYF
TRBV3-1,15,TRBJ2-2,CASHPGAANTGELFF
TRBV5-1,13,TRBJ1-1,CASSLGLNTGAFF
TRBV29-1,13,TRBJ2-5,CSVERDSQETQYF
TRBV5-5,16,TRBJ2-7,CASSQSPGQSSYEQYF
TRBV6-5,14,TRBJ1-2,CASSSGQGRDGYTF
TRBV20-1,13,TRBJ1-1,CSAREERNTEAFF
TRBV6-5,16,TRBJ2-3,CASSSADATSTDTQYF
TRBV10-1,13,TRBJ1-1,CASSDSGTLEAFF
TRBV12-3/TRBV12-4,14,TRBJ2-1,CASRPSGGNNEQFF
TRBV11-2,14,TRBJ2-3,CASSFGGELNTQYF
TRBV7-6,13,TRBJ2-1,CASSLVRESEQFF
TRBV4-1,17,TRBJ1-1,CASSHLGQSRLNTEAFF
TRBV7-8,13,TRBJ2-7,CASSRTGVGEQYF
TRBV4-1,14,TRBJ2-7,CASSQAPRIYEQYF
TRBV30,11,TRBJ2-7,CACLVSYEQYF
TRBV6-1,13,TRBJ1-2,CASSEARQAGYTF
TRBV11-2,14,TRBJ2-2,CASSRGGFTGELFF
TRBV20-1,13,TRBJ1-2,CMPLVGGGYGYTF
TRBV27,13,TRBJ2-1,CASSFRGAGEQFF
TRBV20-1,18,TRBJ2-1,CSARSGGLAGVGIHEQFF
TRBV27,14,TRBJ1-2,CASSLQGQSYGYTF
TRBV12-3/TRBV12-4,11,TRBJ2-5,CASRLIETQYF
TRBV4-1,14,TRBJ2-5,CASSQERQGRTQYF
TRBV5-6,13,TRBJ1-6,CASSFYRNSPLHF
TRBV3-1,13,TRBJ1-6,CASSYGPSSPLHF
TRBV6-1,14,TRBJ1-5,CASSSGGGHQPQHF
TRBV29-1,14,TRBJ1-1,CSVDLWGSSTEAFF
TRBV7-6,15,TRBJ2-1,CASSPTSGGPNEQFF
TRBV4-2,13,TRBJ2-5,CASSQAGEETQYF
TRBV18,17,TRBJ1-3,CASSPLPGSDSGNTIYF
TRBV4-1,17,TRBJ2-2,CASSQEVSSVNTGELFF
TRBV6-6,13,TRBJ1-2,CASRGQGAFGYTF
TRBV30,13,TRBJ1-1,CAWSVGPGGEAFF
TRBV30,14,TRBJ1-2,CAWSVPGTGEGYTF
TRBV12-3/TRBV12-4,14,TRBJ2-2,CASSFRRDTGELFF
TRBV30,13,TRBJ1-2,CAWSYRPTGGYTF
TRBV5-1,14,TRBJ2-5,CASSITGGAETQYF
TRBV29-1,13,TRBJ1-3,CSVEANSGNTIYF